Sequencing of this T cell receptor (beta chain) was carried out in a study of Ad26.COV2.S vaccination and SARS-CoV-2 variants. Study information: Ad26.COV2.S was injected intramuscularly once or twice, 56 days apart.

Note on this clone: Its matching antigen is unknown.

Per germline, CDR1 MNHEY and CDR2 SMNVEV (reference sequence). Trimming shortened V by 8 bases and J by 1 base, and 8 bases separated the two germline ends. This CDR3 is built from 12 residues. Study results and caveats: Substantial response breadth was reportedly seen for spike-specific CD8+ and CD4+ T cells after vaccination. Responses of T cells in total may have been underestimated by the TCR breadth and depth analyses.

Treatment denoted: around 19 received Ad26.COV2.S at low or high dose, single or two shots; five or six received placebo; per-sample allocation not given. The study sampled participants on day 63 after the first vaccine or placebo injection. Sequenced by immunoSEQ multiplex PCR; TCRdb stores in-frame clones only, minus some. Of roughly 450,000 clones listed, 75% to 95% were seen once; the top ten hold approximately 12%. The receptor was derived from a person aged 18-60 years who received the Ad26.COV2.S COVID-19 vaccine or a placebo. Sequencing was performed on peripheral blood, taken in a trial of Ad26.COV2.S vaccine versus placebo. This rearrangement joins TRBV27 to TRBJ1-1; unclear D gene. The CDR3 nucleotides are TGTGCCAGCGTATCGGGGAACACTGAAGCTTTCTTT. It encodes CASVSGNTEAFF.